The rows below give T cell receptor beta chains drawn from one sample of a study of identical twins. TCRdb re-called the 5' RACE reads through MiXCR, storing one row per CDR3 protein. The table has approximately 670,000 distinct CDR3 sequences, 6% to 6.5% seen once. Sequencing was done on a sample of naive T cells sorted from blood. The receptors shown here come from a man aged 18 to 30 in good health. The CDR3 runs from the conserved cysteine through the conserved F or W. The order of the fields is clone size, J gene, CDR3 length, V gene, D gene, CDR3 protein, CDR3 DNA. The D gene is left open where the match is weak. Rows give clone size only sometimes, using once, few, many, or a class for an expanded clone.

many | TRBJ2-1 | 10 | TRBV29-1 | - | CSVEEPEQFF | TGCAGCGTTGAAGAGCCTGAGCAGTTCTTC
many | TRBJ2-3 | 15 | TRBV10-3 | - | CAISEATGRTDTQYF | TGTGCCATCAGTGAGGCAACAGGACGGACAGATACGCAGTATTTT
- | TRBJ2-1 | 13 | TRBV27 | - | CASSSDSNNEQFF | TGTGCCAGCAGTAGCGACAGCAACAATGAGCAGTTCTTC
many | TRBJ2-3 | 18 | TRBV7-6 | TRBD2 | CASSFPPLAGTSTDTQYF | TGTGCCAGCAGCTTCCCCCCACTAGCGGGAACCAGCACAGATACGCAGTATTTT
few | TRBJ2-2 | 16 | TRBV6-2/TRBV6-3 | - | CASSYSIPWDTGELFF | TGTGCCAGCAGTTACTCGATCCCATGGGACACCGGGGAGCTGTTTTTT
many | TRBJ1-2 | 15 | TRBV12-3/TRBV12-4 | TRBD1 | CASSLTGASLYGYTF | TGTGCCAGCAGTTTAACAGGGGCCTCACTCTATGGCTACACCTTC
- | TRBJ1-2 | 11 | TRBV7-3 | - | CASSGGDGYTF | TGTGCCAGCAGCGGAGGCGATGGCTACACCTTC
many | TRBJ2-3 | 15 | TRBV5-1 | - | CASSLNWVSTDTQYF | TGCGCCAGCAGCTTGAACTGGGTTAGCACAGATACGCAGTATTTT
few | TRBJ2-7 | 14 | TRBV20-1 | TRBD1 | CSATGQSYSYEQYF | TGCAGTGCTACGGGACAGAGCTATTCCTACGAGCAGTACTTC
many | TRBJ2-5 | 15 | TRBV28 | - | CASSLGGGLEETQYF | TGTGCCAGCAGTTTGGGAGGTGGCTTGGAAGAGACCCAGTACTTC
many | TRBJ1-2 | 15 | TRBV20-1 | - | CSARDFTGRNYGYTF | TGCAGTGCTAGAGATTTTACAGGGAGAAACTATGGCTACACCTTC
- | TRBJ2-1 | 18 | TRBV30 | TRBD2 | CAWSADPSGGGSYNEQFF | TGTGCCTGGAGTGCGGATCCTAGCGGGGGCGGCTCCTACAATGAGCAGTTCTTC
many | TRBJ1-4 | 15 | TRBV6-2/TRBV6-3 | TRBD1 | CASSYSNRGHEKLFF | TGTGCCAGCAGTTACTCGAACAGGGGGCATGAAAAACTGTTTTTT
many | TRBJ2-2 | 15 | TRBV11-2 | - | CASRPPPPDTGELFF | TGTGCCAGCAGACCTCCGCCGCCGGACACCGGGGAGCTGTTTTTT
- | TRBJ2-1 | 14 | TRBV27 | TRBD1 | CASKWGTGYNEQFF | TGTGCCAGCAAATGGGGGACAGGGTACAATGAGCAGTTCTTC
- | TRBJ2-3 | 16 | TRBV20-1 | TRBD2 | CSVRPLTSGRQDTQYF | TGCAGTGTTCGACCTCTCACTAGCGGGAGACAAGATACGCAGTATTTT
- | TRBJ2-4 | 14 | TRBV9 | TRBD2 | CASSGARGENIQYF | TGTGCCAGCAGCGGGGCCCGGGGGGAAAACATTCAGTACTTC
many | TRBJ2-3 | 19 | TRBV12-3/TRBV12-4 | TRBD1 | CASSHQDRDRGTKRDTQYF | TGTGCCAGCAGCCACCAGGATAGGGACAGGGGGACAAAGCGCGATACGCAGTATTTT
many | TRBJ2-5 | 13 | TRBV27 | - | CASGDLDVETQYF | TGTGCCAGCGGGGACCTCGACGTGGAGACCCAGTACTTC
many | TRBJ1-3 | 17 | TRBV12-3/TRBV12-4 | - | CASSSPGARISGNTIYF | TGTGCCAGCAGTTCCCCCGGGGCCCGGATCTCTGGAAACACCATATATTTT
few | TRBJ2-7 | 15 | TRBV4-2 | - | CASSQGYGSLHEQYF | TGTGCCAGCAGCCAAGGATACGGGAGTCTCCACGAGCAGTACTTC
few | TRBJ2-1 | 16 | TRBV4-1 | TRBD2 | CASSHGGLAGAAEQFF | TGCGCCAGCAGCCACGGGGGACTAGCGGGAGCGGCGGAGCAGTTCTTC
few | TRBJ1-5 | 15 | TRBV7-2 | TRBD1 | CASSPDRGWHQPQHF | TGTGCCAGCAGCCCCGACAGGGGATGGCATCAGCCCCAGCATTTT
many | TRBJ1-2 | 15 | TRBV20-1 | TRBD1 | CSARRSGTGGFGYTF | TGCAGTGCTAGAAGGTCAGGGACAGGGGGCTTTGGCTACACCTTC
- | TRBJ2-1 | 19 | TRBV12-3/TRBV12-4 | - | CASRYSRGGIGSSYNEQFF | TGTGCCAGCCGTTATAGCAGGGGAGGTATTGGGAGTTCCTACAATGAGCAGTTCTTC
- | TRBJ2-7 | 17 | TRBV6-5 | TRBD2 | CASSYWPSNGGSYEQHF | TGTGCCAGCAGTTACTGGCCGAGTAACGGGGGGTCCTACGAGCAGCACTTC
many | TRBJ1-1 | 21 | TRBV6-2/TRBV6-3 | TRBD1 | CASSYKLKSTQPAGGNTEAFF | TGTGCCAGCAGTTACAAACTCAAATCCACCCAACCCGCAGGGGGCAACACTGAAGCTTTCTTT
many | TRBJ2-7 | 16 | TRBV30 | - | CAWSPLESFETYEQYF | TGTGCCTGGAGTCCACTTGAGTCTTTCGAGACCTACGAGCAGTACTTC
many | TRBJ2-1 | 15 | TRBV15 | - | CASQGTPGINNEQFF | TGTGCCAGCCAGGGGACACCGGGAATAAACAATGAGCAGTTCTTC
- | TRBJ1-5 | 15 | TRBV19 | - | CASSTRKGPFRPQHF | TGTGCCAGTAGTACCCGGAAGGGCCCTTTCAGGCCCCAGCATTTT
- | TRBJ2-2 | 16 | TRBV2 | TRBD2 | CASSEVQAGGTGELFF | TGTGCCAGCAGTGAAGTCCAAGCGGGAGGCACCGGGGAGCTGTTTTTT
few | TRBJ2-7 | 15 | TRBV9 | - | CASSVSAGLSYEQYF | TGTGCCAGCAGCGTTTCGGCAGGCCTCAGCTACGAGCAGTACTTC
many | TRBJ2-2 | 15 | TRBV28 | TRBD1 | CASSLIDRATGELFF | TGTGCCAGCAGTTTGATCGACAGGGCCACCGGGGAGCTGTTTTTT
many | TRBJ2-1 | 17 | TRBV12-3/TRBV12-4 | - | CASRPGTSFLSYNEQFF | TGTGCCAGCAGACCCGGGACATCTTTCCTCTCCTACAATGAGCAGTTCTTC
- | TRBJ2-7 | 11 | TRBV20-1 | - | CSARVGDEQYF | TGCAGTGCTAGAGTAGGAGACGAGCAGTACTTC
- | TRBJ1-5 | 13 | TRBV12-3/TRBV12-4 | - | CASSLTTGQPQHF | TGTGCCAGCAGCCTCACTACAGGGCAGCCCCAGCATTTT
many | TRBJ1-5 | 14 | TRBV10-3 | TRBD1 | CATRTGNSNQPQHF | TGTGCCACCAGGACAGGGAATAGCAATCAGCCCCAGCATTTT
- | TRBJ2-2 | 18 | TRBV11-1 | TRBD1 | CASSLMDGAGGRTGELFF | TGTGCCAGCAGCCTCATGGATGGGGCAGGGGGCCGGACCGGGGAGCTGTTTTTT
- | TRBJ1-2 | 12 | TRBV29-1 | - | CSVGSLGWVYTF | TGCAGCGTTGGATCTCTGGGCTGGGTCTACACCTTC
few | TRBJ2-5 | 14 | TRBV12-5 | TRBD1 | CASYRGADQETQYF | TGTGCTAGCTACAGGGGAGCGGACCAAGAGACCCAGTACTTC
- | TRBJ2-7 | 12 | TRBV6-6 | - | CASREGGLEQYF | TGTGCCAGCAGGGAGGGGGGTCTCGAGCAGTACTTC
few | TRBJ1-3 | 16 | TRBV12-3/TRBV12-4 | - | CASSETGTGGGNTIYF | TGTGCCAGCAGTGAAACCGGGACGGGGGGCGGAAACACCATATATTTT
- | TRBJ2-1 | 15 | TRBV5-5 | TRBD2 | CASFPGTSSYNEQFF | TGTGCCAGCTTCCCCGGGACTAGCTCCTACAATGAGCAGTTCTTC
many | TRBJ1-1 | 15 | TRBV11-3 | - | CASSFTGSTNTEAFF | TGTGCCAGCAGCTTTACAGGGTCCACGAACACTGAAGCTTTCTTT
few | TRBJ2-7 | 15 | TRBV6-5 | - | CASSYSGESAYEQYF | TGTGCCAGCAGTTACTCAGGGGAGTCGGCCTACGAGCAGTACTTC
many | TRBJ2-4 | 16 | TRBV10-1 | TRBD1 | CASSDSTGEAKNIQYF | TGCGCCAGCAGTGACTCGACAGGGGAGGCCAAAAACATTCAGTACTTC